The T cell receptor beta chain under discussion was sequenced for a study of CD8+ T cells in alopecia areata. Overall study context: The duration of tofacitinib was 6 to 18 months, with 6 months off drug afterward.

The CDR3 is 12 amino acids. V lost 6 bases and J 3 bases, leaving 9 bases between the germline ends. From germline, CDR1 is SNHLY and CDR2 FYNNEI. Treatment given: oral pan-JAK inhibitor, 5-10 mg twice daily. RNA, once extracted, was reverse transcribed into cDNA for use as the sequencing template. Clones were sequenced by immunoSEQ multiplex PCR, and TCRdb holds only the in-frame ones, with some missing. The repertoire consists of about 290,000 clones, with over 45% occurring once and the leading ten covering more than 1.5%. This receptor was identified in a human donor with alopecia areata. The source was CD4+ T cells sorted from blood, collected at week 24, from a patient treated with tofacitinib. The rearrangement links TRBV2 to TRBJ2-7; maybe TRBD1 (6 bases). DNA of the CDR3: TGTGCCAGCAGGGTGGACAGCTACGAGCAGTACTTC. Its protein is CASRVDSYEQYF.